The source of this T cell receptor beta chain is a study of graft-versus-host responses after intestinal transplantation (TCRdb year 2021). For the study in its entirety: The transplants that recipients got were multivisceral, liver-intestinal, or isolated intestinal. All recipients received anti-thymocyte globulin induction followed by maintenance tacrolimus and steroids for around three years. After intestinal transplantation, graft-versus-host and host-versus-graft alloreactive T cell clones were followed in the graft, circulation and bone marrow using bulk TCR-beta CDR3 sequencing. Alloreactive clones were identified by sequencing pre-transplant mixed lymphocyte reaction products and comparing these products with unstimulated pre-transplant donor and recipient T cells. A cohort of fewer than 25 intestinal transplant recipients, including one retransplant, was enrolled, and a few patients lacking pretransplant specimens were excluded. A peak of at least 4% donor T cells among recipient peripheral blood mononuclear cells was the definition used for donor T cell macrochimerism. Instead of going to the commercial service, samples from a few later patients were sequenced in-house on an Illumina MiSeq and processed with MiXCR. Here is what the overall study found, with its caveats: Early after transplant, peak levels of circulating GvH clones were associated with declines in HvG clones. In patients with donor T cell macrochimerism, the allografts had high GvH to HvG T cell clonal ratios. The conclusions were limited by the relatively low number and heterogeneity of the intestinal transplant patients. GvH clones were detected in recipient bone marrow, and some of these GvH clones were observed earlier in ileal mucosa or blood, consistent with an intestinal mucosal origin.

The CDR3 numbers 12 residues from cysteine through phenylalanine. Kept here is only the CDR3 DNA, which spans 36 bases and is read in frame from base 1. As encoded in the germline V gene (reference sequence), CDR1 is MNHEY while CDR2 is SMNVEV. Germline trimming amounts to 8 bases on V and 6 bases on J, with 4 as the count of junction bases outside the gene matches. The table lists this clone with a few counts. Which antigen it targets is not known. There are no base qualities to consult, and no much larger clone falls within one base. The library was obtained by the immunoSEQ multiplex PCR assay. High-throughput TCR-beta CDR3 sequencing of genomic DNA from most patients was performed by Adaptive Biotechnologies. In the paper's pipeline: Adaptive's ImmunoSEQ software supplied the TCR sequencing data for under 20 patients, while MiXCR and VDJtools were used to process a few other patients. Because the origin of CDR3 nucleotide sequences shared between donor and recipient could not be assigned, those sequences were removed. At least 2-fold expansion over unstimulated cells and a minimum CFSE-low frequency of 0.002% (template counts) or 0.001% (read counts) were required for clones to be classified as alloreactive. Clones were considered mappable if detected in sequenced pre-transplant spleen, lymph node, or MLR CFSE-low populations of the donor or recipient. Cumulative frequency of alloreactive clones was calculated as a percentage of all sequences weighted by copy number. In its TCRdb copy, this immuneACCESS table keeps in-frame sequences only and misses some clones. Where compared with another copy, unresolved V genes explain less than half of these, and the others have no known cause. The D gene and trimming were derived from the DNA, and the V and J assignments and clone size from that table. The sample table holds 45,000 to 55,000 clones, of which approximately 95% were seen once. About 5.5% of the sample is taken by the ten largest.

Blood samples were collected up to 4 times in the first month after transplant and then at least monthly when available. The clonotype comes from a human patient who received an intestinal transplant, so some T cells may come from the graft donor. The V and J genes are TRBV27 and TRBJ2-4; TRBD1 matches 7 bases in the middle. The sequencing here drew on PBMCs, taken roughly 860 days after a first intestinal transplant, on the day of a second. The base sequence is TGTGCCAGCTCCGGGACAGCAAACATTCAGTACTTC. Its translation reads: CASSGTANIQYF.